This passage covers 10 T cell receptor beta chains from one sample sequenced in a study of T cell changes during pregnancy in multiple sclerosis. TCRdb keeps only in-frame clones here, not all; method: immunoSEQ multiplex PCR. The data show about 43,000 clones, with roughly 90% seen just once and around 4.7% held by the top ten. The input for sequencing was peripheral blood, taken in the second trimester of pregnancy. The receptors stem from a female donor in good health, enrolled as a control in a pregnancy study.

This chain uses TRBV4-3 with TRBJ2-1; 9 bases are a match to TRBD1. This CDR3 comprises 15 residues. V shed 4 bases, J shed 8 bases, and the junction held 9 bases outside the gene matches. The V gene's germline CDR1 is LGHNA and CDR2 YSLEER. CDR3 nucleotide sequence: TGCGCCAGCAGCCTCAGGGACAGGGCTGGGGATGAGCAGTTCTTC. Protein product: CASSLRDRAGDEQFF.

This clone showed up just once. The chain employs TRBV2 and TRBJ1-2; no clear D gene. Trimming took off 4 bases at V and 10 bases at J, with 16 bases between the two ends. Germline V gene sequence: CDR1 SNHLY, CDR2 FYNNEI. The CDR3 is 13 amino acids. The CDR3 DNA reads TGTGCCAGCAGTGTGGAGGGCGGGGTTGACTACACCTTC. It specifies CASSVEGGVDYTF.

The CDR3 region has the DNA TGTGCCAGCAGCCAATTGCCGACTAGCCTACTGGAGCTGTTTTTT. This gives the protein CASSQLPTSLLELFF. The V call is TRBV16, the J call TRBJ2-2; 7 positions agree with TRBD2. With V trimmed by 1 base and J by 10 bases, 9 bases remained unmatched. This CDR3 spans 15 amino acids. Germline CDR1 KGHSY, CDR2 FQNENV.

This chain uses TRBV7-8 with TRBJ1-1; a weak D match, TRBD1 (5 bases). The CDR3 covers 15 residues. The V end was cut by 5 bases, the J end by 1 base, with 14 bases between. Germline V CDR1 and CDR2: SGHVS, FQNEAQ. Here the CDR3 reads CASSPPLGPNTEAFF. The CDR3 region has the DNA TGTGCCAGCAGCCCCCCTTTGGGGCCGAACACTGAAGCTTTCTTT.

The rearrangement links TRBV27 to TRBJ1-6; unclear D gene. V dropped 6 bases and J dropped 0 bases, with 12 bases sitting between them. This CDR3 has 16 amino acids. Germline assignment: CDR1 MNHEY and CDR2 SMNVEV (reference sequence). CDR3 sequence: CASSPVSGSYNSPLHF. CDR3 coding DNA: TGTGCCAGCAGCCCTGTCTCGGGCTCCTATAATTCACCCCTCCACTTT.

The gene calls are TRBV10-3 and TRBJ2-2, with TRBD1 matching over 11 bases. V gave up 4 bases and J gave up 7 bases; unmatched junction bases: 5. Germline CDR1 ENHRY, CDR2 SYGVKD. The length of the CDR3 is 15 residues. Written as DNA, the CDR3 is TGTGCCATCAGTGGGACAGGGGGCGTCGGCGGGGAGCTGTTTTTT. This codes for CAISGTGGVGGELFF.

This chain uses TRBV30 with TRBJ2-7; D is uncertain. The CDR3 has 12 amino acids. Germline loops: CDR1 GTSNPN, CDR2 SVGIG (reference sequence). Trimming removed 3 bases from V and 0 bases from J, with 6 bases in between. The CDR3 is CAWRTNSYEQYF. CDR3 in DNA: TGTGCCTGGAGGACAAACTCCTACGAGCAGTACTTC. Full variable domain (missing parts from reference TRBV30 and TRBJ2-7): SQTIHQWPATLVQPVGSPLSLECTVEGTSNPNLYWYRQAAGRGLQLLFYSVGIGQISSEVPQNLSASRPQDRQFILSSKKLLLSDSGFYLCAWRTNSYEQYFGPGTRLTVT.

The V call is TRBV7-2, the J call TRBJ2-2; TRBD1 agrees at 7 bases. CDR3 length: 15 residues. J lost 1 base, V lost 5 bases, and 4 bases had no gene match. CDR1 SGHTA and CDR2 FQGNSA come from the germline V gene. As DNA, the CDR3 is TGTGCCAGCAGCATGACAGGGTGGAACACCGGGGAGCTGTTTTTT. It translates to CASSMTGWNTGELFF.

This clone appeared a single time. V is TRBV11-3 and J is TRBJ2-5, with TRBD2 matching 11 bases. Germline assignment: CDR1 SGHNT and CDR2 YENEEA. The CDR3 loop spans 17 amino acids. Trimming at V came to 3 bases and at J to 3 bases, leaving 9 bases not matched to a gene. The CDR3 region is CASSLLMTSGAKETQYF. As DNA, the CDR3 is TGTGCCAGCAGCTTGCTGATGACTAGCGGGGCGAAAGAGACCCAGTACTTC. Supplemented by reference TRBV11-3 and TRBJ2-5, the full variable domain reads EAGVVQSPRYKIIEKKQPVAFWCNPISGHNTLYWYLQNLGQGPELLIRYENEEAVDDSQLPKDRFSAERLKGVDSTLKIQPAELGDSAVYLCASSLLMTSGAKETQYFGPGTRLLVL.

CDR3 protein: CSVTMEDYGYTF. The CDR3, as DNA: TGCAGCGTGACTATGGAAGACTATGGCTACACCTTC. The chain combines TRBV29-1 with TRBJ1-2; no definite D call. The CDR3 contains 12 residues. Looked up from germline, CDR1 is SQVTM and CDR2 is ANQGSEA. V lost 6 bases and J lost 3, with 11 bases in between.